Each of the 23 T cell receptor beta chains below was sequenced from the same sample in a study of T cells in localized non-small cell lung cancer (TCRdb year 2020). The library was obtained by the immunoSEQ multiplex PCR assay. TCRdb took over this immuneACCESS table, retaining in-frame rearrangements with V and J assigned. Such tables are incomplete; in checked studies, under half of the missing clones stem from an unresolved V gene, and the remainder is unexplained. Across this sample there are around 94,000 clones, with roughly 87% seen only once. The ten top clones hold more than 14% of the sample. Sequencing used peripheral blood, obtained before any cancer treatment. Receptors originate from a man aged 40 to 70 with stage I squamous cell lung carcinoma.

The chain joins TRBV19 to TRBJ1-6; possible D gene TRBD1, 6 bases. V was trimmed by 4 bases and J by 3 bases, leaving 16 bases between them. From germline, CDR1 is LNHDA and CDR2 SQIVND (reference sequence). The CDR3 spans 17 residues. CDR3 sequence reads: CASSTRDTPYYNSPLHF. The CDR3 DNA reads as TGTGCCAGTAGTACGCGGGACACCCCGTACTATAATTCACCCCTCCACTTT.

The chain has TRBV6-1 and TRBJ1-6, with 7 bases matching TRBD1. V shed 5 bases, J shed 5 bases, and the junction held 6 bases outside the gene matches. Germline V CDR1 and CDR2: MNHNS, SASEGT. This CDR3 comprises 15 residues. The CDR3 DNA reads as TGTGCCAGCAGTTTTTACAGGGGACATAATTCACCCCTCCACTTT. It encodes CASSFYRGHNSPLHF.

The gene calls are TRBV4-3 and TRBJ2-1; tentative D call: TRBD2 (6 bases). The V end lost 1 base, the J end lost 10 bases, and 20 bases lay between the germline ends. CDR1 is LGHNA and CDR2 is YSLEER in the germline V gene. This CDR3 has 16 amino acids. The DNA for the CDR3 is TGCGCCAGCAGCCAAGTTTACGGGGGAAACCGGGGAGAGCAGTTCTTC. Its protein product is CASSQVYGGNRGEQFF.

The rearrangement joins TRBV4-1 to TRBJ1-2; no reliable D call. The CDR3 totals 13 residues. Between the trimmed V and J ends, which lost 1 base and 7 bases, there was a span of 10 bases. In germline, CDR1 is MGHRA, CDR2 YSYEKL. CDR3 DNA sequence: TGCGCCAGCAGCCAAGTAGGCACAACTGGCTACACCTTC. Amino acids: CASSQVGTTGYTF.

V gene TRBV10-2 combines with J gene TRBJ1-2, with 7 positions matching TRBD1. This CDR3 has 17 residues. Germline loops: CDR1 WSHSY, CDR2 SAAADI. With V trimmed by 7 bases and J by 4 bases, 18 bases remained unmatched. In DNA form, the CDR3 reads TGCGCCAGCACCCTCGGGACAGCCGCGGGAGGAGGCTATGGCTACACCTTC. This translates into CASTLGTAAGGGYGYTF.

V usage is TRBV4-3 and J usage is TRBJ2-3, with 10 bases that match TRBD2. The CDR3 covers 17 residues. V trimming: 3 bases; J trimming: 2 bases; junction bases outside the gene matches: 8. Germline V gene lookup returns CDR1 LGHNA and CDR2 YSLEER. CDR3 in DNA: TGCGCCAGCAGCCAGGTATCAGCGGGGGGGGACACAGATACGCAGTATTTT. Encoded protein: CASSQVSAGGDTDTQYF.

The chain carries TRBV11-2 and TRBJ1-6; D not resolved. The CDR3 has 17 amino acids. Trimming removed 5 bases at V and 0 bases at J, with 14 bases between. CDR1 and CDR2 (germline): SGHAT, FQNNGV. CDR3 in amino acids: CASSPPGSSSYNSPLHF. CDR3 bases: TGTGCCAGCAGCCCACCCGGTAGTAGCTCCTATAATTCACCCCTCCACTTT.

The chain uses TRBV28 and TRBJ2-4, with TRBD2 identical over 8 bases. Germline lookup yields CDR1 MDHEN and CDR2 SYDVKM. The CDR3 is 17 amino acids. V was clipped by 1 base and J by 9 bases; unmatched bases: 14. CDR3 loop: CASSLSTPSGGRAIQYF. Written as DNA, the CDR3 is TGTGCCAGCAGTTTATCCACGCCGTCGGGGGGGCGCGCCATTCAGTACTTC.

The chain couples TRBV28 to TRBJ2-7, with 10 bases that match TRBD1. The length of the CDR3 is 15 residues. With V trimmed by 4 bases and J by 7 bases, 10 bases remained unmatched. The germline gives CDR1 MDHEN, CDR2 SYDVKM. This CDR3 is CASSSMTGGGKEQYF. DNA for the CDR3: TGTGCCAGCAGTTCGATGACAGGGGGCGGGAAAGAGCAGTACTTC.

The CDR3 sequence: CASSQDSGTGRGNTEAFF. For the CDR3, the DNA is TGCGCCAGCAGCCAAGATAGTGGGACAGGGAGGGGGAACACTGAAGCTTTCTTT. The rearrangement links TRBV4-1 to TRBJ1-1; 9 bases map to TRBD1. CDR3 length: 18 residues. CDR1 MGHRA and CDR2 YSYEKL come from the germline V gene. Trimming at V came to 0 bases and at J to 1 base, leaving 9 bases not matched to a gene.

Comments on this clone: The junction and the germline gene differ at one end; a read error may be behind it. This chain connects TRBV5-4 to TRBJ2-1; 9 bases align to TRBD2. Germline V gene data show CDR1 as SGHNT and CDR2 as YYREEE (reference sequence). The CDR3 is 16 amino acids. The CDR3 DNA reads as TGCGCCAGCAGCCAAGAAGCGGGGGGTTCCTACAATGAGCAGTTCTTC. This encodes CASSQEAGGSYNEQFF. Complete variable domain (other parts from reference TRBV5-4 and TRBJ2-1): ETGVTQSPTHLIKTRGQQVTLRCSSQSGHNTVSWYQQALGQGPQFIFQYYREEENGRGNFPPRFSGLQFPNYSSELNVNALELDDSALYLCASSQEAGGSYNEQFFGPGTRLTVL.

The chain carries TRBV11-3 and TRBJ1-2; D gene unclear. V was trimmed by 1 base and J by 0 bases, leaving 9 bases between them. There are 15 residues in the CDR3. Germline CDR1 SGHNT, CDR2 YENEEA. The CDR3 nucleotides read TGTGCCAGCAGCTTAGTGTCACAGACTAACTATGGCTACACCTTC. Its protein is CASSLVSQTNYGYTF.

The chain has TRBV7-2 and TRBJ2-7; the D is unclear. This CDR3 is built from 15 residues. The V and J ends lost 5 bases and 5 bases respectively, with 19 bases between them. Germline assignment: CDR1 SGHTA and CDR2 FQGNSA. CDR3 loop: CASSVMRRKGHEQYF. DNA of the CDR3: TGTGCCAGCAGCGTAATGCGAAGGAAGGGCCACGAGCAGTACTTC.

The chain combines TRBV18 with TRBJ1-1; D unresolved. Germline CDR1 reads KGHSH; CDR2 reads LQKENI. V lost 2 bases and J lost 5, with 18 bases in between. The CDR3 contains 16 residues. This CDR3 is CASSPRLLTRPTEAFF. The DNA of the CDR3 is TGTGCCAGCTCACCAAGATTATTGACACGGCCGACTGAAGCTTTCTTT.

The CDR3 region is CASSWTFANYGYTF. CDR3 DNA sequence: TGTGCCAGCAGTTGGACCTTCGCTAACTATGGCTACACCTTC. The chain links TRBV6-5 to TRBJ1-2; D unclear. The length of the CDR3 is 14 residues. CDR1 MNHEY and CDR2 SVGAGI come from the germline V gene. V was shortened by 4 bases and J by 0 bases, with 9 bases between the two germline ends.

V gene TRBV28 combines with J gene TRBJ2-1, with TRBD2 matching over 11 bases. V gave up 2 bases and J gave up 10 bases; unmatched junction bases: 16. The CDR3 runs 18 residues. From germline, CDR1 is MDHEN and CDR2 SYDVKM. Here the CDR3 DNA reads TGTGCCAGCAGTTTACGCCTTGATAGCGGGGGGGCCATGAGGGAGCAGTTCTTC. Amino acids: CASSLRLDSGGAMREQFF.

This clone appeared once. DNA for the CDR3: TGCGCCAGCAGTGAGTTACGGATGGGGTCGGGGGAGCTGTTTTTT. Its protein product is CASSELRMGSGELFF. The chain has TRBV10-1 and TRBJ2-2; the D is unclear. Trimming left V 1 base short and J 8 bases short, with 14 bases between. From germline, CDR1 is WNHNN and CDR2 SYGVQD (reference sequence). The CDR3 totals 15 residues.

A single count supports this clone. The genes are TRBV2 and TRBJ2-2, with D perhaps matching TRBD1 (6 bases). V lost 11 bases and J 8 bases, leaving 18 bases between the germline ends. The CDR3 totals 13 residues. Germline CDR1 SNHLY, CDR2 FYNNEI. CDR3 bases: TGTGCCGGGTCTCAGGGGCCGCTGGGGGAGCTGTTTTTT. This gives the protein CAGSQGPLGELFF.

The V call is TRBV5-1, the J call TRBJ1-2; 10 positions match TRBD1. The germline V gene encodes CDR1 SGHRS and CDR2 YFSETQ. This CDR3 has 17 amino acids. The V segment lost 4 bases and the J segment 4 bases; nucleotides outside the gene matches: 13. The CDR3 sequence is CASSVGSGTGDRYGYTF. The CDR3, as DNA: TGCGCCAGCAGCGTGGGATCCGGGACAGGGGACCGCTATGGCTACACCTTC. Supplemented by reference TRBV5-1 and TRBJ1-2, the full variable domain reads KAGVTQTPRYLIKTRGQQVTLSCSPISGHRSVSWYQQTPGQGLQFLFEYFSETQRNKGNFPGRFSGRQFSNSRSEMNVSTLELGDSALYLCASSVGSGTGDRYGYTFGSGTRLTVV.

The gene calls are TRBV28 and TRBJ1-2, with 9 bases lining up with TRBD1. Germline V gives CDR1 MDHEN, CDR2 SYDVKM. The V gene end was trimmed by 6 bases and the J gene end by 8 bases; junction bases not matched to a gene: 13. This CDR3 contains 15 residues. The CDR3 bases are TGTGCCAGCAGAAATACCGTACAGGGGGCGCTGGGCTACACCTTC. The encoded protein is CASRNTVQGALGYTF.

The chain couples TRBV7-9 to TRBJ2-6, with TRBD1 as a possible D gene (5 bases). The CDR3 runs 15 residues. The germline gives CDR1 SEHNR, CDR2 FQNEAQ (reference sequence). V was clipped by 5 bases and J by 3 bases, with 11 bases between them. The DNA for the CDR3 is TGTGCCAGCAGCGTAGGGGTAGGTGGGGCCAACGTCCTGACTTTC. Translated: CASSVGVGGANVLTF.

Here the CDR3 DNA reads TGTGCCAGCTCACCACCAACAGACGGGTATGGCTACACCTTC. It encodes CASSPPTDGYGYTF. The V gene is TRBV18, the J gene TRBJ1-2; no clear D gene. Germline CDR1 is KGHSH and CDR2 is LQKENI. V lost 0 bases and J lost 5, with 10 bases in between. This CDR3 has 14 residues.

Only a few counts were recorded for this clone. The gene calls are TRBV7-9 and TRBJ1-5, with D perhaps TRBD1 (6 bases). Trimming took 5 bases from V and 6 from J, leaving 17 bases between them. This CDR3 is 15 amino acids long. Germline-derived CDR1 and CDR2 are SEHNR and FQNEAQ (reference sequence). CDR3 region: CASSPSTGISQPQHF. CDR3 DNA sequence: TGTGCCAGCAGCCCAAGTACAGGGATAAGTCAGCCCCAGCATTTT.